These 31 T cell receptor beta chains share one sample of origin, sequenced in a study of T cells after yellow fever vaccination. MiXCR, run by TCRdb on the 5' RACE reads, gives a single entry per CDR3 protein. The data contain 200,000 to 300,000 distinct CDR3 sequences, less than 8.5% of them seen just once; the ten biggest clones take up 0.85%. Specimen: CD4+ T cells sorted from PBMCs, collected 15 days after the yellow fever booster vaccination. The receptors here all came from a young man who received the YFV17D yellow fever vaccine.

This clonotype has ten or more counts. V gene TRBV20-1 combines with J gene TRBJ2-4; D ambiguous. The germline V gene has CDR1 DFQATT and CDR2 SNEGSKA (reference sequence). The ends were cut back, 1 base at V and 0 bases at J, with 10 bases in the middle. The CDR3 runs to 15 residues. The CDR3 loop is CSARGQTLAKNIQYF. The CDR3 bases are TGCAGTGCTAGAGGCCAGACACTAGCCAAAAACATTCAGTACTTC.

CDR3: CASSPDGISNQPQHF. CDR3 DNA: TGTGCCAGCAGCCCAGACGGAATTAGCAATCAGCCCCAGCATTTT. This rearrangement joins TRBV7-2 to TRBJ1-5; D gene ambiguous. V was shortened by 5 bases and J by 0 bases, with 11 bases between the two germline ends. This CDR3 contains 15 residues. Germline V lookup: CDR1 SGHTA, CDR2 FQGNSA.

The V and J genes are TRBV23-1 and TRBJ2-7; unclear D gene. TRBV23-1 falls under the ORF class, with uncertain function. The CDR3 has 12 residues. Trimming removed 8 bases at V and 2 bases at J, with 10 bases between. The CDR3 DNA reads as TGCGCCAGCGGAGTACAGACCTACGAGCAGTACTTC. Translated: CASGVQTYEQYF.

This clonotype was found many times. This chain links TRBV14 with TRBJ2-1, with 9 nucleotides matching TRBD2. V lost 3 bases and J lost 8; bases outside the gene matches: 2. This CDR3 is 13 amino acids long. Germline V CDR1 and CDR2: SGHDN, FVKESK. The CDR3 is CASSHAGGDEQFF. CDR3 sequence (DNA): TGTGCCAGCAGCCATGCGGGGGGGGATGAGCAGTTCTTC.

This clonotype was observed a few times. V is TRBV29-1 and J is TRBJ2-5; D ambiguous. Germline assignment: CDR1 SQVTM and CDR2 ANQGSEA. Trimming cost V 4 bases and J 5 bases, with 11 bases left between them. The CDR3 length is 12 residues. This CDR3 reads CSVVGLSETQYF. The CDR3 bases are TGCAGCGTTGTAGGCTTATCGGAGACCCAGTACTTC.

The chain carries TRBV10-3 and TRBJ2-7, with D unresolved. V gave up 4 bases and J gave up 1 base, with 8 bases separating them. CDR1 and CDR2 from the germline V gene are ENHRY and SYGVKD. This CDR3 is built from 13 residues. In DNA form, the CDR3 reads TGTGCCATCAGTGGCGCCGATTCCTACGAGCAGTACTTC. Its translation: CAISGADSYEQYF.

The CDR3 DNA follows: TGCAGCGTAGTTTTCCGGACAGGTAGTTATGGAAAACTGTTTTTT. It yields the protein CSVVFRTGSYGKLFF. V is TRBV29-1 and J is TRBJ1-4; TRBD1 matches 7 bases. There are 15 residues in the CDR3. Germline values: CDR1 SQVTM, CDR2 ANQGSEA. V dropped 6 bases and J dropped 10; count of bases not matched to a gene: 17.

V usage is TRBV5-1 and J usage is TRBJ2-1; TRBD2 agrees at 8 bases. Germline V gives CDR1 SGHRS, CDR2 YFSETQ. With 5 bases clipped from V and 6 bases from J, the junction kept 13 bases outside the gene matches. CDR3 length equals 16 residues. CDR3 region: CASRTVYKREPNEQFF. The CDR3 nucleotides read TGCGCCAGCAGGACCGTGTATAAGCGGGAGCCCAATGAGCAGTTCTTC.

This clonotype was seen a handful of times. Written as DNA, the CDR3 is TGTGCCAGCAGCTTATTTAGGGCAAATTCACCCCTCCACTTT. This translates into CASSLFRANSPLHF. The J gene is TRBJ1-6, the V gene TRBV7-2; D not certain. Trimming stripped 2 bases from V and 7 bases from J, with 9 bases between. The CDR3 extends over 14 amino acids. From germline, CDR1 is SGHTA and CDR2 FQGNSA.

The chain combines TRBV20-1 with TRBJ2-3; 12 bases match TRBD2. J was trimmed by 5 bases and V by 3 bases; bases with no gene match: 9. CDR1 is DFQATT and CDR2 is SNEGSKA in the germline V gene (reference sequence). This CDR3 is built from 16 residues. The CDR3, as DNA: TGCAGTGCTAGTCCTCCTCTAGCGGGAGGGGTAGATACGCAGTATTTT. Its translation is CSASPPLAGGVDTQYF.

This clonotype was seen at least ten times. The V call is TRBV7-2, the J call TRBJ2-1; D gene ambiguous. The CDR3 contains 16 residues. Germline CDR1 and CDR2: SGHTA and FQGNSA. Trimming cost V 4 bases and J 1 base, with 14 bases left between them. CDR3 loop: CASSSDRDISYNEQFF. The CDR3 region has the DNA TGTGCCAGCAGCTCAGATAGGGATATTTCCTACAATGAGCAGTTCTTC.

The chain uses TRBV28 and TRBJ1-5; no firm D call. Trimming took off 3 bases at V and 0 bases at J, with 9 bases between the two ends. Germline values: CDR1 MDHEN, CDR2 SYDVKM. CDR3 length: 15 amino acids. The CDR3 region is CASSFGRNSNQPQHF. The CDR3 DNA sequence: TGTGCCAGCAGTTTTGGTAGGAATAGCAATCAGCCCCAGCATTTT.

J is TRBJ1-1 and V is TRBV19; D is undetermined. The CDR3 covers 12 residues. CDR1 is LNHDA, CDR2 SQIVND, per germline (reference sequence). Trimming removed 1 base at V and 7 bases at J, with 7 bases between. This chain's CDR3 is CASSIGAGEAFF. The DNA of the CDR3 is TGTGCCAGTAGTATAGGGGCTGGTGAAGCTTTCTTT.

This clonotype was picked up many times. Its ends do not fully match the called genes, so a read error is possible. V usage is TRBV5-6 and J usage is TRBJ2-1, with D perhaps TRBD2 (5 bases). This CDR3 has 11 residues. From germline, CDR1 is SGHDT and CDR2 YYEEEE. CDR3 in amino acids: CASSLIREVVF. Written as DNA, the CDR3 is TGTGCCAGCAGCTTGATCCGGGAAGTGGTCTTC.

This clonotype was counted between two and nine times. The V gene is TRBV7-9, the J gene TRBJ2-3; the match to TRBD2 covers 11 bases. The V gene's germline CDR1 is SEHNR and CDR2 FQNEAQ (reference sequence). The CDR3 spans 15 residues. V was pared by 2 bases and J by 6 bases, with 4 bases of the junction left unmatched. CDR3 coding DNA: TGTGCCAGCAGCTTACAACTAGCGGGAGCGGATACGCAGTATTTT. Its translation is CASSLQLAGADTQYF.

This clonotype has a count of ten or more. The V gene is TRBV6-2 or TRBV6-3, the J gene TRBJ2-2; 7 positions agree with TRBD1. The CDR3 is 17 residues long. With 0 bases clipped from V and 1 base from J, the junction kept 5 bases outside the gene matches. Germline CDR1 and CDR2: MNHEY and SVGEGT. The chain's CDR3 is CASSYSIRDRNTGELFF. In nucleotides, the CDR3 is TGTGCCAGCAGTTACTCGATTAGGGACAGGAACACCGGGGAGCTGTTTTTT.

The sample holds a few counts of this clonotype. The chain is built from TRBV20-1 and TRBJ1-1, with 8 bases lining up with TRBD1. Trimming took 1 base from V and 2 from J; bases not matched to a gene: 6. The CDR3 loop spans 15 amino acids. Looked up from germline, CDR1 is DFQATT and CDR2 is SNEGSKA (reference sequence). CDR3 sequence (DNA): TGCAGTGCTAGAGGCTCGGGACAGGCCAACACTGAAGCTTTCTTT. It yields the protein CSARGSGQANTEAFF.

This clonotype was observed a handful of times. The V gene is TRBV25-1, the J gene TRBJ2-5; the match to TRBD2 covers 8 bases. The trim removed 7 bases at V and 2 bases at J, leaving 6 bases unmatched. This CDR3 is built from 14 residues. Germline lookup yields CDR1 MGHDK and CDR2 SYGVNS. DNA for the CDR3: TGTGCCAGCACGCGGACGGGGGGGCAAGAGACCCAGTACTTC. It translates to CASTRTGGQETQYF.

In its sample, this clonotype was seen a few times. V and J are TRBV20-1 and TRBJ2-2; TRBD2 might be the D (5 bases). Per germline, CDR1 DFQATT and CDR2 SNEGSKA (reference sequence). The CDR3 covers 14 residues. Deletions cut 3 bases from V and 0 bases from J, with 8 bases between. The CDR3 DNA reads as TGCAGTGCTAGGTGGGGAGCGAACACCGGGGAGCTGTTTTTT. This gives the protein CSARWGANTGELFF.

This clonotype occurred many times. This chain links TRBV18 with TRBJ2-7, with 8 bases matching TRBD2. V gave up 2 bases and J gave up 1 base; unmatched junction bases: 4. Germline V gives CDR1 KGHSH, CDR2 LQKENI. The CDR3 contains 15 residues. Here the CDR3 DNA reads TGTGCCAGCTCACCATCTACTAGCGGTTCCTACGAGCAGTACTTC. Translation: CASSPSTSGSYEQYF.

The rearrangement joins TRBV20-1 to TRBJ2-7; a possible D gene is TRBD2 (6 bases). The length of the CDR3 is 12 residues. Germline CDR1 DFQATT, CDR2 SNEGSKA (reference sequence). V lost 6 bases to trimming and J lost 3 bases, with 12 bases between them. CDR3 sequence (DNA): TGCAGTGCAGGAATTAGCGGCTACGAGCAGTACTTC. Amino acids: CSAGISGYEQYF.

This clonotype has at least ten counts. This chain connects TRBV12-3 or TRBV12-4 to TRBJ1-6; D gene ambiguous. CDR3 length: 12 residues. The V end lost 2 bases, the J end lost 11 bases, and 7 bases lay between the germline ends. CDR3 amino acids: CASSLSRPPLHF. In DNA, the CDR3 is TGTGCCAGCAGTTTAAGTCGGCCACCCCTCCACTTT.

This clonotype turned up a few times. The chain couples TRBV10-3 to TRBJ1-4, with D possibly being TRBD1 (6 bases). This CDR3 spans 13 amino acids. Trimming removed 6 bases from V and 7 bases from J, with 12 bases in between. Germline V CDR1 and CDR2: ENHRY, SYGVKD. CDR3 region: CAIRDTGSEKLFF. In nucleotides, the CDR3 is TGTGCCATCAGAGACACAGGGAGTGAAAAACTGTTTTTT.

This clonotype was picked up many times. The chain is built from TRBV12-3 or TRBV12-4 and TRBJ1-5; 9 bases are shared with TRBD1. This CDR3 has 18 residues. The J segment lost 0 bases and the V segment lost 3 bases, leaving 9 bases of the junction unmatched. This CDR3 reads CASSFGTGYQYSNQPQHF. The CDR3 DNA sequence: TGTGCCAGCAGTTTCGGGACAGGGTATCAATATAGCAATCAGCCCCAGCATTTT.

This clonotype was seen more than once but under ten times. The V call is TRBV6-1, the J call TRBJ2-3; D possibly corresponds to TRBD1 (5 bases). Deletions cut 2 bases from V and 5 bases from J, with 11 bases between. The CDR3 is 14 amino acids. The germline gives CDR1 MNHNS, CDR2 SASEGT. The CDR3: CASSELGVVDTQYF. CDR3 bases: TGTGCCAGCAGTGAATTAGGGGTCGTAGATACGCAGTATTTT.

This clonotype showed up many times. This chain uses TRBV18 with TRBJ2-1, with 13 bases that match TRBD2. CDR3 length: 17 residues. After removal of 4 bases from V and 0 bases from J, the junction contained 3 bases not matched to a gene. The germline V gene has CDR1 KGHSH and CDR2 LQKENI. CDR3 residues: CASSLGLAGSSYNEQFF. As DNA, the CDR3 is TGTGCCAGCTCACTGGGACTAGCGGGAAGCTCCTACAATGAGCAGTTCTTC.

The J gene is TRBJ2-2, the V gene TRBV20-1; TRBD2 agrees at 8 bases. This CDR3 is built from 17 residues. J lost 0 bases, V lost 0 bases, and 6 bases had no gene match. Germline CDR1 and CDR2: DFQATT and SNEGSKA (reference sequence). CDR3 DNA sequence: TGCAGTGCTAGAGATCATGCGGGACTAGCGAACACCGGGGAGCTGTTTTTT. Encoded protein: CSARDHAGLANTGELFF.

This chain links TRBV5-1 with TRBJ2-1; TRBD1 agrees at 7 bases. V was pared by 4 bases and J by 2 bases, with 6 bases of the junction left unmatched. Germline CDR1 SGHRS, CDR2 YFSETQ. This CDR3 is built from 15 residues. For the CDR3, the DNA is TGCGCCAGCAGCCCCTCCGGGACAGCCTACAATGAGCAGTTCTTC. Its protein product is CASSPSGTAYNEQFF. The complete variable domain, with remaining parts taken from reference TRBV5-1 and TRBJ2-1, reads KAGVTQTPRYLIKTRGQQVTLSCSPISGHRSVSWYQQTPGQGLQFLFEYFSETQRNKGNFPGRFSGRQFSNSRSEMNVSTLELGDSALYLCASSPSGTAYNEQFFGPGTRLTVL.

This clonotype was observed a few times. The chain joins TRBV12-3 or TRBV12-4 to TRBJ2-4; D gene uncertain. The ends were cut back, 5 bases at V and 3 bases at J, with 11 bases in the middle. This CDR3 contains 14 residues. CDR3 in amino acids: CASSNSEVKNIQYF. CDR3 DNA: TGTGCCAGCAGTAACAGTGAAGTCAAAAACATTCAGTACTTC.

This clonotype was counted at least ten times. This sequence joins TRBV5-1 and TRBJ2-1; TRBD1 matches 8 bases. The CDR3 sequence is 15 residues long. The junction had 3 bases not matched to a gene; V was cut back by 4 bases and J by 0 bases. The germline V gene has CDR1 SGHRS and CDR2 YFSETQ. CDR3 in amino acids: CASSIGQGSYNEQFF. The CDR3 nucleotides are TGCGCCAGCAGCATAGGACAGGGCTCCTACAATGAGCAGTTCTTC.

The rearrangement links TRBV6-5 to TRBJ1-6; 8 bases line up with TRBD1. With V trimmed by 7 bases and J by 6 bases, 5 bases remained unmatched. The CDR3 totals 14 residues. Germline V CDR1 and CDR2: MNHEY, SVGAGI. CDR3 sequence: CASTLDRGNSPLHF. The CDR3 coding sequence is TGTGCCAGCACCCTTGACAGGGGTAATTCACCCCTCCACTTT.